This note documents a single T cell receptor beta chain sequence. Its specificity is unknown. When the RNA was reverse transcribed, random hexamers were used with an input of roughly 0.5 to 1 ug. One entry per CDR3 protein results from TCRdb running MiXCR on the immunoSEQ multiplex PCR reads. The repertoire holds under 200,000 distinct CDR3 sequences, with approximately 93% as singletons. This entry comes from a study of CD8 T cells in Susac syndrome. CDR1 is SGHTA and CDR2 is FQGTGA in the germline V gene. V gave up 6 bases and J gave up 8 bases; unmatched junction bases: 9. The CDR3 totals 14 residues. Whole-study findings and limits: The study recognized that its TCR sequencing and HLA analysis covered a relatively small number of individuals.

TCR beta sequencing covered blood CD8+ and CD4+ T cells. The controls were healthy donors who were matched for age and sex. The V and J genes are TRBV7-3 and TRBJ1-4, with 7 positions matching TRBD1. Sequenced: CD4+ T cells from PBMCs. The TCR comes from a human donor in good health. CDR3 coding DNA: TGTGCCAGCAGTCGGGGAGGGGGCGACGAAAAACTGTTTTTT. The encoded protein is CASSRGGGDEKLFF.